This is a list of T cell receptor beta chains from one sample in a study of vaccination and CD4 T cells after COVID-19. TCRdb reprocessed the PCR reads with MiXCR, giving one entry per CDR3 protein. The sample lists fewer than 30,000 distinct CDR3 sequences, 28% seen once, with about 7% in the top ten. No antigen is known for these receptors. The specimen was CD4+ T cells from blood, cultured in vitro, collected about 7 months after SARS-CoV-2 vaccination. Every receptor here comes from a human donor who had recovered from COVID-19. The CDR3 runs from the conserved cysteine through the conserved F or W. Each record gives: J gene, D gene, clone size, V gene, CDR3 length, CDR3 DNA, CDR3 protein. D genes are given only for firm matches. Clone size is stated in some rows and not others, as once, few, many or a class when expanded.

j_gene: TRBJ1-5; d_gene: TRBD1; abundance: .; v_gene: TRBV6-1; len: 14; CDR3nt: TGTGCCAGCGGGGACAGGGACGGCAATCAGCTCCAGCATTTT; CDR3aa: CASGDRDGNQLQHF
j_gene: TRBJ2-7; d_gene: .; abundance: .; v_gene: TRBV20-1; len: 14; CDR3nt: TGCAGTGCTCCCGAGCCAGGGAGAGCCTACGAGCAGTACTTC; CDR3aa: CSAPEPGRAYEQYF
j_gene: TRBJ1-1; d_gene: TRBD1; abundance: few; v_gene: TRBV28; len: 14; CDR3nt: TGTGCCAGCAGCCCCGGGCAGGGGGCGCTTGGGGCTTTCTTT; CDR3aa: CASSPGQGALGAFF
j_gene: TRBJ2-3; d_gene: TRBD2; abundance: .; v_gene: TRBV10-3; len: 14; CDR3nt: TGTGCCATCAGAGATAGCGGGAGCTCAGATACGCAGTATTTT; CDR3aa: CAIRDSGSSDTQYF
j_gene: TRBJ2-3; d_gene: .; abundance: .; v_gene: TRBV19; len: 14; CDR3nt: TGTGCCAGTAGGGTAAGGGCTGGCACAGATACGCAGTATTTT; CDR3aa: CASRVRAGTDTQYF
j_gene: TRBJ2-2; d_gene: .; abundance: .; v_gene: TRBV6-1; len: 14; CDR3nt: TGTGCCAGCAGTCAGGGGGAGGCCACCGGGGAGCTGTTTTTT; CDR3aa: CASSQGEATGELFF
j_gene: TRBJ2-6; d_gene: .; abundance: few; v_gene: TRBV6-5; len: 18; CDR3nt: TGTGCCAGCAGTTACTCGTGGGCAGGTCCACCTGGGGCCAACGTCCTGACTTTC; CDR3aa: CASSYSWAGPPGANVLTF
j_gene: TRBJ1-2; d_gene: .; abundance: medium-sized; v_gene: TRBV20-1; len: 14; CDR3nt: TGCAGTGCTAGCGCACGTTCAGGGTGGAATGGCTACACCTTC; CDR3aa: CSASARSGWNGYTF
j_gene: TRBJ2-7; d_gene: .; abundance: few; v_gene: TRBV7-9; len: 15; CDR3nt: TGTGCCAGCAGCCCTGGCCCGGACCGGGCCTACGAGCAGTACTTC; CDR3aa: CASSPGPDRAYEQYF
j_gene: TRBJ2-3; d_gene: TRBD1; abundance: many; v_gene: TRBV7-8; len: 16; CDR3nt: TGTGCCAGCAGCCCTAAGGACAGGGGCGTCACAGATACGCAGTATTTT; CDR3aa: CASSPKDRGVTDTQYF
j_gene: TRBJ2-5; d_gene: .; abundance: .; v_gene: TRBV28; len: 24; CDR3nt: .; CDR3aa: CASSKTSGSPEQYFGPGSGETQYF
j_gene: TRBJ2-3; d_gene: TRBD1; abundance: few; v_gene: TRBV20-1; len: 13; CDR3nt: TGCAGTGCTGGGACAGGAGGCACAGATACGCAGTATTTT; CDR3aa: CSAGTGGTDTQYF
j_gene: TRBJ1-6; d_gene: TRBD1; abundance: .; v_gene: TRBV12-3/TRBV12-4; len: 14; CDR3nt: TGTGCCAGCAGTCGGACAGGCAGAGATTCACCCCTCCACTTT; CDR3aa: CASSRTGRDSPLHF
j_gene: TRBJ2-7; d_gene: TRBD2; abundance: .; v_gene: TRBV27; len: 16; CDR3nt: TGTGCCACCAAAGGACTAGCGGGAGTCCATTCCTACGAGCAGTACTTC; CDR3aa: CATKGLAGVHSYEQYF
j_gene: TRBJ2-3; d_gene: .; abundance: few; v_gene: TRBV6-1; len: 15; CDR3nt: TGTGCCAGCAGTGTAGACTACTTAGGCACAGATACGCAGTATTTT; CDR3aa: CASSVDYLGTDTQYF
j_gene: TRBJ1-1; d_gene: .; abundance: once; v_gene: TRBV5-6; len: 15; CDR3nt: TGTGCCAGCACCTCGTGGGCAGGGTCGAACACTGAAGCTTTCTTT; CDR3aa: CASTSWAGSNTEAFF
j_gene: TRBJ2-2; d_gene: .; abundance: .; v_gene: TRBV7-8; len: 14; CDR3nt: TGTGCCAGCACGGATTGGGGGGACACCGGGGAGCTGTTTTTT; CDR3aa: CASTDWGDTGELFF
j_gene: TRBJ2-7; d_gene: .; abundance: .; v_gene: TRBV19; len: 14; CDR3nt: TGTGCCAGTAGTAGTGGGACCCGACCGTACGAGCAGTACTTC; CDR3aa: CASSSGTRPYEQYF
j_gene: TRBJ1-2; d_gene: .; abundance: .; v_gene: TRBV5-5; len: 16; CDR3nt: TGTGCCAGCAGCGGGGGGAGGAACTTGGGGGTCTATGGCTACACCTTC; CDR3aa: CASSGGRNLGVYGYTF
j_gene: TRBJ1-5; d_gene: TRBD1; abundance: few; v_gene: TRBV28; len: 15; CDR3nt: TGTGCCTCCTACGGATACAGGGGCGTAGGTCAGCCCCAGCATTTT; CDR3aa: CASYGYRGVGQPQHF
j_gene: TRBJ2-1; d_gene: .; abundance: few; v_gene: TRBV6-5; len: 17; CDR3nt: TGTGCCAGCAGTTACTCCGCCCCGGGGCTAGCTAGAGATGAGCAGTTCTTC; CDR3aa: CASSYSAPGLARDEQFF
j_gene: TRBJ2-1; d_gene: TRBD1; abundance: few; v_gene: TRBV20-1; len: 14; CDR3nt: TGCAGTGCCCTTCCGGGACAGGGACACAATGAGCAGTTCTTC; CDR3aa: CSALPGQGHNEQFF
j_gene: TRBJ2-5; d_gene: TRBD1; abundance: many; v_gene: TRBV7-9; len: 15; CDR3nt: TGTGCCAGCAGCCGACAGGGGGCCAAAGGGGAGACCCAGTACTTC; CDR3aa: CASSRQGAKGETQYF
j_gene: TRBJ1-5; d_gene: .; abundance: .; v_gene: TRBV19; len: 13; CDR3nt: TGTGCCAGTAGTATTGCATCGGTGCAGCCCCAGCATTTT; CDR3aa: CASSIASVQPQHF
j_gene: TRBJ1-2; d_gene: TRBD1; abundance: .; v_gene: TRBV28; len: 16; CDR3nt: TGTGCCAGCAGCTTAAACCGGGACAGAACTTTTTATGGCTACACCTTC; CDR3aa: CASSLNRDRTFYGYTF
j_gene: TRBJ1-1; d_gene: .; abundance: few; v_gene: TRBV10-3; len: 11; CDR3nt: TGTGCCATCAGTGCGCAGGGAGAAGCTTTCTTT; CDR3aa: CAISAQGEAFF
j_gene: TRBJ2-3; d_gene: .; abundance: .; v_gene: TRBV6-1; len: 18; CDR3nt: TGTGCCAGCAGCGAGGGACGTACTGCAGTGCCTAGCACAGATACGCAGTATTTT; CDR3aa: CASSEGRTAVPSTDTQYF
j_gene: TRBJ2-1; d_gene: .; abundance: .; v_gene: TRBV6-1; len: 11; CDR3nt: TGTGCCAGCACCGAAGGCCTGGGACAGTTCTTC; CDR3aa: CASTEGLGQFF
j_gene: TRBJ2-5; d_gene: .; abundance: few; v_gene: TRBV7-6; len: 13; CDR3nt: TGTGCCAGCGGATCAGGGAAAGGGGAGACCCAGTACTTC; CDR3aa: CASGSGKGETQYF
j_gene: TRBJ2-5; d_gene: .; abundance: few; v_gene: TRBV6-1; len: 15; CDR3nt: TGTGCCAGCAGTGGGGGGCTAGCGGTCCAAGAGACCCAGTACTTC; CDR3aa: CASSGGLAVQETQYF
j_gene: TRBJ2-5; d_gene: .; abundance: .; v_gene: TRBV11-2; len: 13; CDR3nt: TGTGCCAGCACGGGGTGGGAGAGGGAGACCCAGTACTTC; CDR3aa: CASTGWERETQYF
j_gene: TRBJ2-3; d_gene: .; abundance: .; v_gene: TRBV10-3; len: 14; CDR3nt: TGTGCCATCAGTCAGATGGGAGCTTTAGATACGCAGTATTTT; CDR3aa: CAISQMGALDTQYF
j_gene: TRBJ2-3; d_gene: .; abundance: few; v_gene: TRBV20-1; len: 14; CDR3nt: TGCAGTGCTAGAGATAGGGTCCGCACAGATACGCAGTATTTT; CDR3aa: CSARDRVRTDTQYF
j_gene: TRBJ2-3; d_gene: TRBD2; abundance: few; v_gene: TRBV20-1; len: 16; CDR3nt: TGCAGTGCCGATCTGGGACTAGCGGCTAGCACAGATACGCAGTATTTT; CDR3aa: CSADLGLAASTDTQYF
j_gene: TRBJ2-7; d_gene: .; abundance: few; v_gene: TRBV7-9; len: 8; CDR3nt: TGTGCCCGGGGCGAGCAGTACTTC; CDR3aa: CARGEQYF
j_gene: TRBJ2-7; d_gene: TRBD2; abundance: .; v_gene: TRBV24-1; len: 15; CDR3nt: TGTGCCACCAGTGACGGGACTAGCGGGATCGACGAGCAGTACTTC; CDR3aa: CATSDGTSGIDEQYF